Listed below are T cell receptor beta chains from one sample, sequenced in a study of blood T cell repertoires in COVID-19. Here immunoSEQ multiplex PCR was the method, and the copy in TCRdb shows in-frame clones only, minus some. In the table there are 190,000 or so clones, approximately 89% of which are singletons. The sequenced material came from peripheral blood. The source is a woman aged 25 to 39 with acute or convalescent COVID-19. Each CDR3 is given with its conserved first and last residue. A D gene is named only where the DNA matches it firmly. A clone size is listed for some rows: how often the clone was seen (once, few, many), or a class if it is expanded.

abundance: -; j_gene: TRBJ2-5; v_gene: TRBV7-2; d_gene: -; CDR3nt: TGTGCCAGCAGCTTAGCATCGGGAAATCGAGAGACCCAGTACTTC; CDR3aa: CASSLASGNRETQYF
abundance: -; j_gene: TRBJ2-5; v_gene: TRBV28; d_gene: -; CDR3nt: TGTGCCATAACAGCCTTACAGCCGGGGGAGACCCAGTACTTC; CDR3aa: CAITALQPGETQYF
abundance: -; j_gene: TRBJ2-2; v_gene: TRBV19; d_gene: TRBD2; CDR3nt: TGTGCCAGTAGTAACCCTAGCGGGAGGACCGGGGAGCTGTTTTTT; CDR3aa: CASSNPSGRTGELFF
abundance: few; j_gene: TRBJ2-2; v_gene: TRBV9; d_gene: -; CDR3nt: TGTGCCAGCAGCGGGCGGGGCCACACCGGGGAGCTGTTTTTT; CDR3aa: CASSGRGHTGELFF
abundance: -; j_gene: TRBJ2-1; v_gene: TRBV5-4; d_gene: -; CDR3nt: TGTGCAACGACTGCCTACAATGAGCAGTTCTTC; CDR3aa: CATTAYNEQFF
abundance: -; j_gene: TRBJ2-3; v_gene: TRBV5-1; d_gene: -; CDR3nt: TGCGCCAGCAGCTTCGACTATACGCAGTATTTT; CDR3aa: CASSFDYTQYF
abundance: once; j_gene: TRBJ2-1; v_gene: TRBV6-5; d_gene: TRBD1; CDR3nt: TGTGCCAGCAGCTTGGGACAGGGGTTCTACAATGAGCAGTTCTTC; CDR3aa: CASSLGQGFYNEQFF
abundance: -; j_gene: TRBJ2-2; v_gene: TRBV19; d_gene: -; CDR3nt: TGTGCCAGTAGCCGCGGGTTGAGCAGAACCGGGGAGCTGTTTTTT; CDR3aa: CASSRGLSRTGELFF
abundance: -; j_gene: TRBJ2-7; v_gene: TRBV20-1; d_gene: -; CDR3nt: TGCAGTGCACCACACTTTGGTCCGGGGTTCTTC; CDR3aa: CSAPHFGPGFF
abundance: -; j_gene: TRBJ1-2; v_gene: TRBV6-5; d_gene: -; CDR3nt: TGTGCCAGCAGGCCTCGACTCAACTATGGCTACACCTTC; CDR3aa: CASRPRLNYGYTF
abundance: -; j_gene: TRBJ2-2; v_gene: TRBV5-4; d_gene: -; CDR3nt: TGTGCCAGCACCTCCGGGACTCCTAACACCGGGGAGCTGTTTTTT; CDR3aa: CASTSGTPNTGELFF
abundance: -; j_gene: TRBJ1-4; v_gene: TRBV30; d_gene: -; CDR3nt: TGTGCCTGGAGTGTTGGTCCCCTTCAGGGAAAACTGTTTTTT; CDR3aa: CAWSVGPLQGKLFF
abundance: -; j_gene: TRBJ2-7; v_gene: TRBV11-3; d_gene: -; CDR3nt: TGTGCCAGCAGCTTAGATGCCCCACAGCACTACGAGCAGTACTTC; CDR3aa: CASSLDAPQHYEQYF
abundance: -; j_gene: TRBJ2-7; v_gene: TRBV28; d_gene: -; CDR3nt: TGTGCCAGCAGTCCGGCGGCAGCCTCGGTCCACGAGCAGTACTTC; CDR3aa: CASSPAAASVHEQYF
abundance: -; j_gene: TRBJ2-7; v_gene: TRBV19; d_gene: TRBD1; CDR3nt: TGTGCCAGTAGTATTCGAAACCAGGGGGCGGCCTCCTCCTACGAGCAGTACTTC; CDR3aa: CASSIRNQGAASSYEQYF
abundance: -; j_gene: TRBJ1-3; v_gene: TRBV28; d_gene: TRBD1; CDR3nt: TGTGCCAGCACAAGGACCGGGACAGGGAGGACTGGAAACACCATATATTTT; CDR3aa: CASTRTGTGRTGNTIYF
abundance: -; j_gene: TRBJ1-5; v_gene: TRBV15; d_gene: TRBD1; CDR3nt: TGTGCCACCAGTAACAGGGGGGAGCAGCCCCAGCATTTT; CDR3aa: CATSNRGEQPQHF
abundance: -; j_gene: TRBJ2-7; v_gene: TRBV6-5; d_gene: TRBD2; CDR3nt: TGTGCCAGCAGTACTAGCGGGAGGGCAACCTACGAGCAGTACTTC; CDR3aa: CASSTSGRATYEQYF
abundance: once; j_gene: TRBJ1-3; v_gene: TRBV30; d_gene: -; CDR3nt: TGTGCCTCTGCTCCCCCGGGAAGAAACACCATATATTTT; CDR3aa: CASAPPGRNTIYF
abundance: once; j_gene: TRBJ2-2; v_gene: TRBV20-1; d_gene: -; CDR3nt: TGCAGCTGTCCGCGATTCGGGGAGCTGTTTTTT; CDR3aa: CSCPRFGELFF
abundance: once; j_gene: TRBJ1-5; v_gene: TRBV28; d_gene: TRBD1; CDR3nt: TGTGCCAGCAGTTTAGGACAGGGGGTTACTCAGCCCCAGCATTTT; CDR3aa: CASSLGQGVTQPQHF
abundance: -; j_gene: TRBJ2-7; v_gene: TRBV11-2; d_gene: -; CDR3nt: TGTGCCAGCAGCAAAAGGGTAGGGACAAGCTCCTACGAGCAGTACTTC; CDR3aa: CASSKRVGTSSYEQYF
abundance: -; j_gene: TRBJ2-1; v_gene: TRBV18; d_gene: TRBD2; CDR3nt: TGTGCCAGCTCATCCGGACTAGCGGGAGGGGGTGAGCAGTTCTTC; CDR3aa: CASSSGLAGGGEQFF
abundance: -; j_gene: TRBJ1-2; v_gene: TRBV6-6; d_gene: TRBD1; CDR3nt: TGTGCCAGCAGTAGCCCTTCAGACAGGGATGGCTACACCTTC; CDR3aa: CASSSPSDRDGYTF
abundance: few; j_gene: TRBJ2-1; v_gene: TRBV29-1; d_gene: -; CDR3nt: TGCAGCGTCGCCCAGGGGCAGCGGTCGTCTGAGCAGTTCTTC; CDR3aa: CSVAQGQRSSEQFF
abundance: -; j_gene: TRBJ2-7; v_gene: TRBV28; d_gene: TRBD1; CDR3nt: TGTGCCAGCAGTTTGGTACAGGGGGACGAGCAGTACTTC; CDR3aa: CASSLVQGDEQYF
abundance: once; j_gene: TRBJ1-1; v_gene: TRBV5-8; d_gene: -; CDR3nt: TGTGCCAGCAGTACGGCTGAAGCTTTCTTT; CDR3aa: CASSTAEAFF
abundance: -; j_gene: TRBJ1-2; v_gene: TRBV9; d_gene: -; CDR3nt: TGTGCCAGCAGCGTAGACAGCTATGGCTACACCTTC; CDR3aa: CASSVDSYGYTF
abundance: -; j_gene: TRBJ2-7; v_gene: TRBV28; d_gene: -; CDR3nt: TGTGCCAGCAGTCCCCCAACGGGACTCAGCTACGAGCAGTACTTC; CDR3aa: CASSPPTGLSYEQYF
abundance: -; j_gene: TRBJ2-5; v_gene: TRBV6-6; d_gene: -; CDR3nt: TGTGCCAGCAGTTACGGGGCAGCCTTAGGGCAGACCCAGTACTTC; CDR3aa: CASSYGAALGQTQYF
abundance: -; j_gene: TRBJ2-4; v_gene: TRBV7-2; d_gene: -; CDR3nt: TGTGCCAGCAGCTTAGAGGAGGGGATGGCCAAAAACATTCAGTACTTC; CDR3aa: CASSLEEGMAKNIQYF
abundance: -; j_gene: TRBJ2-3; v_gene: TRBV28; d_gene: TRBD2; CDR3nt: TGTGCCACTTCGGGAGGGAAACCAGGGTTTAGGTATTTT; CDR3aa: CATSGGKPGFRYF
abundance: once; j_gene: TRBJ2-1; v_gene: TRBV5-1; d_gene: TRBD1; CDR3nt: TGCGCCAGCAGCTTGGCCCCGACAGGGGTCAGCAATGAGCAGTTCTTC; CDR3aa: CASSLAPTGVSNEQFF
abundance: -; j_gene: TRBJ1-5; v_gene: TRBV6-6; d_gene: -; CDR3nt: TGTGCCAGCAACGGTGAGCGAGGACTTAATCAGCCCCAGCATTTT; CDR3aa: CASNGERGLNQPQHF
abundance: -; j_gene: TRBJ1-3; v_gene: TRBV2; d_gene: -; CDR3nt: TGTGCCAGCAGTGGTCCGGGGGGAAACACCATATATTTT; CDR3aa: CASSGPGGNTIYF
abundance: -; j_gene: TRBJ1-6; v_gene: TRBV5-1; d_gene: TRBD1; CDR3nt: TGCGCCAGCAGCAACGGACAGGTCTCAAATTCACCCCTCCACTTT; CDR3aa: CASSNGQVSNSPLHF
abundance: -; j_gene: TRBJ2-2; v_gene: TRBV2; d_gene: TRBD1; CDR3nt: TGTGCCAGCACCAAGGACAGGGGCACCGGGGAGCTGTTTTTT; CDR3aa: CASTKDRGTGELFF
abundance: -; j_gene: TRBJ2-7; v_gene: TRBV18; d_gene: -; CDR3nt: TGTGCCAGCTCACCACCTACAGGACCCCCCTACGAGCAGTACTTC; CDR3aa: CASSPPTGPPYEQYF
abundance: -; j_gene: TRBJ2-3; v_gene: TRBV10-3; d_gene: TRBD1; CDR3nt: TGTGCCATCAGGGACAGGGCAGATACGCAGTATTTT; CDR3aa: CAIRDRADTQYF
abundance: -; j_gene: TRBJ1-2; v_gene: TRBV6-5; d_gene: TRBD1; CDR3nt: TGTGCCAGCTCATCGGACAGGGGTTTCTATGGCTACACCTTC; CDR3aa: CASSSDRGFYGYTF
abundance: -; j_gene: TRBJ1-5; v_gene: TRBV5-6; d_gene: -; CDR3nt: TGTGCCAGCAGCCGAGGGACATATCAGCCCCAGCATTTT; CDR3aa: CASSRGTYQPQHF
abundance: many; j_gene: TRBJ2-7; v_gene: TRBV7-2; d_gene: -; CDR3nt: TGTGCCAGCAGCTTAGTGGCCAGGACCTACGAGCAGTACTTC; CDR3aa: CASSLVARTYEQYF
abundance: -; j_gene: TRBJ2-1; v_gene: TRBV5-4; d_gene: TRBD1; CDR3nt: TGTGCCAGCAGCACCGCTTCCGGGACAGGGACCTACAATGAGCAGTTCTTC; CDR3aa: CASSTASGTGTYNEQFF
abundance: -; j_gene: TRBJ2-1; v_gene: TRBV2; d_gene: TRBD2; CDR3nt: TGTGCCAGCAGTGATGGGGGCGGGAGGGCCTATGAGCAGTTCTTC; CDR3aa: CASSDGGGRAYEQFF
abundance: -; j_gene: TRBJ1-1; v_gene: TRBV5-1; d_gene: -; CDR3nt: TGCGCCAGCAGCCTCCTTGGCCAGGGCACTGAAGCTTTCTTT; CDR3aa: CASSLLGQGTEAFF
abundance: -; j_gene: TRBJ2-4; v_gene: TRBV18; d_gene: -; CDR3nt: TGTGCCAGCTCAACGGGGAGAGCTCCTTTAAACATTCAGTACTTC; CDR3aa: CASSTGRAPLNIQYF
abundance: -; j_gene: TRBJ2-2; v_gene: TRBV5-1; d_gene: -; CDR3nt: TGCGCCAGCAGCTTTGGTGGGACAACCTCCGGGGAGCTGTTTTTT; CDR3aa: CASSFGGTTSGELFF
abundance: -; j_gene: TRBJ1-5; v_gene: TRBV7-6; d_gene: -; CDR3nt: TGTGCCAGCAGCTTAGGGACACCAGGGCTTTACAATCAGCCCCAGCATTTT; CDR3aa: CASSLGTPGLYNQPQHF